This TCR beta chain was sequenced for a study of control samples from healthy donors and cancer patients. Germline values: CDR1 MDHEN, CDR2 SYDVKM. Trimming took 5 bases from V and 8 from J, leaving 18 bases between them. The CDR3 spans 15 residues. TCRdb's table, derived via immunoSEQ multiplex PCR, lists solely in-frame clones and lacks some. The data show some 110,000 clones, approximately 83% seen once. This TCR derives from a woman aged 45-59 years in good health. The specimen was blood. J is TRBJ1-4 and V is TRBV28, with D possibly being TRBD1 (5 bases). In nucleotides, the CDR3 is TGTGCCAGCAGTCCCGGGACGTCGGTGGGGGAAAAACTGTTTTTT. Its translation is CASSPGTSVGEKLFF.